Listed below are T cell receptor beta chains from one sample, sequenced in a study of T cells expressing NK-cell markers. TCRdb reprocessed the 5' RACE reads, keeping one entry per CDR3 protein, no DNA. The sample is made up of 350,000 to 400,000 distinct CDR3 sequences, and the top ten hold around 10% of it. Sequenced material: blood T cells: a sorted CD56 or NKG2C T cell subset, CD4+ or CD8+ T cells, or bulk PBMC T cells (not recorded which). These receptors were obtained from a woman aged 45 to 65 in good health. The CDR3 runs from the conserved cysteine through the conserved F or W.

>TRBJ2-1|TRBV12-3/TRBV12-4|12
CASSLRLGEQFF
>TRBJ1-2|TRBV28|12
CAIPLGNYGYTF
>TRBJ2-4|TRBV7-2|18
CASSPRGSGSLAKNIQYF
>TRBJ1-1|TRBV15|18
CATSARDRKAIMNTEAFF
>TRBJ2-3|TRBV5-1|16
CASSPSDRAITDTQYF
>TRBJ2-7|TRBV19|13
CASIGTPGYEQYF
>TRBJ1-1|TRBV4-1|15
CASSQVWWLNTEAFF
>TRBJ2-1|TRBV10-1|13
CASSESGTLLEFF
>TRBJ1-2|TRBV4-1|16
CASSQLHGQGFGGYTF
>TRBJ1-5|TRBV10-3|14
CAISERGGGQPQHF
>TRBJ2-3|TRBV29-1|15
CSVRTSGWGTDTQYF
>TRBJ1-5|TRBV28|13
CASRLAGEEPQHF
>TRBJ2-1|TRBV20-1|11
CSGTSFNEQFF
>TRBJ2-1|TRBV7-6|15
CASSLPLASANEQFF
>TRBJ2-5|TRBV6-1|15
CASRVSGSPRETQYF
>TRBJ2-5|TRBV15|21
CATSRTGGGLADDDYQETQYF
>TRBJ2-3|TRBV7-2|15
CASSLGTSSQDTQYF
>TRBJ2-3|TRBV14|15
CASSQRGTSTDTQYF
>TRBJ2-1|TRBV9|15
CASSRGDSGRNEQFF
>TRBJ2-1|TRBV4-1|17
CASSQDLTSGRVYEQFF
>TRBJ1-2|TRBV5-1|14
CASREGTAAMSYTF
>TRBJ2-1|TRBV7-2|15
CASSFSGRAVGEQFF
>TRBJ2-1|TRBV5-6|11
CASSYEGEQFF
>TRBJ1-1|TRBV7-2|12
CASSWTGGKAFF
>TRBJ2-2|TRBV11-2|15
CASRNPGGRTGELFF
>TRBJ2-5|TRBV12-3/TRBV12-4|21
CASSFASGWPFRTSGRETQYF
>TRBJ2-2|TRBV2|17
CASSEAGDRDLRGELFF
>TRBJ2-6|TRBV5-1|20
CASSLVGGLQGPVGANVLTF
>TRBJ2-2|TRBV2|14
CASKGLLNTGELFF
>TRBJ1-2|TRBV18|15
CASSPRPGTDYGYTF
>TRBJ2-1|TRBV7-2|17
CASRVMRDRGRYNEQFF
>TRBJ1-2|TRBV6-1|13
CASSPDSNYGYTF
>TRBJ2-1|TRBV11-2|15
CASSTRGGPDNEQFF
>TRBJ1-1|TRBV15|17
CATSKEITSPLRTEAFF
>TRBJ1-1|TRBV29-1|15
CSVTKTGAGNTEAFF
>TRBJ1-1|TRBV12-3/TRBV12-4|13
CASIAVWNTEAFF
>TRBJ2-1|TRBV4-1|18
CASSQEGVLAGIGNEQFF
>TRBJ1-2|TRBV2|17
CASSVGDRSVSSNGYTF
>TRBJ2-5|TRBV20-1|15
CSAQGGGGAIETQYF
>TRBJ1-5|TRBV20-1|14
CSARDHGGAQPQHF
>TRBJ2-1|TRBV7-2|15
CASSLFRDSYNEQFF
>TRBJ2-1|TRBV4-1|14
CASSHTSGFDEQFF
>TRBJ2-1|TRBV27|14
CASSGDRGGNEQFF
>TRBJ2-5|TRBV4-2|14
CASSHPGLAETQYF
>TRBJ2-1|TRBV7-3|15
CASSPGGRGYNEQFF
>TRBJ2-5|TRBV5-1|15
CASSPPGRAEETQYF
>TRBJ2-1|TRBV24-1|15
CATSGTGATYNEQFF
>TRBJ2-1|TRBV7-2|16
CASSLTGATSYNEQFF
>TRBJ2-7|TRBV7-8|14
CASSARQGPYEQYF
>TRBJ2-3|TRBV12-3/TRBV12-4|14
CASTIRAPSDTQYF
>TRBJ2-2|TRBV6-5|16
CASSKATGGAIGELFF